The clone carrying this T cell receptor (beta chain) has just a few counts. This CDR3 has 13 amino acids. V gave up 6 bases and J gave up 7 bases, with 13 bases separating them. CDR1 and CDR2 (germline): SGHTA, FQGNSA. The sample comes from a study of blood T cell repertoires in COVID-19. In the original analysis: For nucleated cells, counts were estimated from reference gene primer amplification. Only in-frame clones appear in the TCRdb table, and some are missing; sequencing was by immunoSEQ multiplex PCR. V and J calls plus clone size are reproduced from that table; the DNA served to infer D and trimming. The repertoire holds roughly 520,000 clones, around 87% seen once, with over 1.5% in the top ten. Cohorts were determined from participant-reported clinical history.

This TCR was sampled from a woman in her thirties or forties who had recovered from COVID-19. The sample comprised PBMCs or T cells enriched from blood (not recorded which). This rearrangement joins TRBV7-2 to TRBJ2-1; D gene unclear. DNA of the CDR3: TGTGCCAGCAGTGTCAAACCCGGGAATGAGCAGTTCTTC. Translated, it gives CASSVKPGNEQFF.